The clone carrying this T cell receptor beta chain was found a few times. The sample comes from a study of shared clonotypes between healthy human individuals. CDR3 length: 15 residues. Trimming stripped 1 base from V and 7 bases from J, with 16 bases between. Germline V lookup: CDR1 MGHRA, CDR2 YSYEKL. The table came from immunoSEQ multiplex PCR; TCRdb's copy has only in-frame clones and leaves some out. This table holds over 950,000 clones, approximately 80% found once. This sequence was found in a man between 18 and 35 years old in good health. Some clones in this sample may be carry-over from other donors' samples. Sequencing was performed on memory CD4+ T cells from PBMCs. Subset here: CD45RA-negative fraction. The V gene is TRBV4-1, the J gene TRBJ1-2; weak D call: TRBD1 (6 bases). The CDR3 DNA follows: TGCGCCAGCAGCCAAGCCGCTGACAGGTCGATTGGCTACACCTTC. Protein product: CASSQAADRSIGYTF.